A single sample is the source of the 8 T cell receptor beta chains below, sequenced in a study of blood T cell repertoires in COVID-19 (dated by TCRdb to 2019 to 2021). Receptor amplification or capture employed the immunoSEQ multiplex PCR assay. The table was pulled from immuneACCESS by TCRdb, which kept in-frame rearrangements only. Such tables lose some clones; where checked, under half of the loss comes from unresolved V genes, and the rest has no known cause. The table for this sample lists about 45,000 clones; more than 90% of them were counted only once. Together, the top ten hold around 5.3% of the sample. Specimen: peripheral blood. The receptors originated from a human donor in a cohort sampled during active COVID-19.

This chain connects TRBV6-2 or TRBV6-3 to TRBJ2-2; TRBD1 agrees at 7 bases. The length of the CDR3 is 17 residues. CDR1 is MNHEY, CDR2 SVGEGT, per germline. V was pared by 2 bases and J by 1 base, with 7 bases of the junction left unmatched. The CDR3 reads CASSYLRTGLNTGELFF. As DNA, the CDR3 is TGTGCCAGCAGTTACCTCCGGACAGGCCTGAACACCGGGGAGCTGTTTTTT.

This clone was counted once. The chain joins TRBV4-3 to TRBJ2-3; D perhaps matches TRBD1 (5 bases). CDR1 is LGHNA and CDR2 is YSLEER in the germline V gene. This CDR3 has 17 amino acids. V shed 1 base and J shed 0 bases, with 14 bases lying between them. The DNA of the CDR3 is TGCGCCAGCAGCCAAGTTCAGGGCCCTGAAAGCACAGATACGCAGTATTTT. Encoded protein: CASSQVQGPESTDTQYF.

This clone occurred a few times. The chain recombines TRBV11-1 with TRBJ2-1; 10 bases are a match to TRBD2. Trimming cost V 6 bases and J 4 bases; bases outside gene matches: 9. This CDR3 is 16 amino acids long. Germline-derived CDR1 and CDR2 are SGHAT and FQDESV (reference sequence). CDR3 in DNA: TGTGCCAGCAGACCAAGAAGGACTAGCGGATACAATGAGCAGTTCTTC. It encodes CASRPRRTSGYNEQFF. Full variable domain (rest looked up from reference TRBV11-1 and TRBJ2-1): EAEVAQSPRYKITEKSQAVAFWCDPISGHATLYWYRQILGQGPELLVQFQDESVVDDSQLPKDRFSAERLKGVDSTLKIQPAELGDSAMYLCASRPRRTSGYNEQFFGPGTRLTVL.

This chain joins TRBV4-3 and TRBJ2-6; 7 nucleotides align to TRBD1. The CDR3 has 17 residues. V lost 4 bases, J lost 2 bases, and 8 bases stayed unmatched. Germline CDR1 reads LGHNA; CDR2 reads YSLEER. CDR3 nucleotides: TGCGCCAGCAGCCCCTCTTCTGACAGGGCTGGGGCCAACGTCCTGACTTTC. Protein product: CASSPSSDRAGANVLTF.

The chain combines TRBV10-3 with TRBJ2-3; 9 positions match TRBD2. J lost 2 bases, V lost 5 bases, and 5 bases had no gene match. Germline CDR1 reads ENHRY; CDR2 reads SYGVKD. This CDR3 has 15 residues. This CDR3 is CAISRAGGDTDTQYF. The CDR3 bases are TGTGCCATCAGTCGAGCGGGGGGTGACACAGATACGCAGTATTTT.

This rearrangement joins TRBV5-4 to TRBJ1-6; TRBD1 might be the D (5 bases). V was trimmed by 7 bases and J by 10 bases, leaving 27 bases between them. CDR3 size: 17 residues. Germline V CDR1 and CDR2: SGHNT, YYREEE (reference sequence). The CDR3, as DNA: TGTGCCAGCCGTCCCGTTGAGAGCGGGGCTAGTGGATCACCCCTCCACTTT. It yields the protein CASRPVESGASGSPLHF.

The V and J genes are TRBV10-3 and TRBJ1-1; D unresolved. This CDR3 has 15 residues. Trimming removed 0 bases at V and 4 bases at J, with 12 bases between. Germline assignment: CDR1 ENHRY and CDR2 SYGVKD. This CDR3 is CAISESSLSSTEAFF. The CDR3 region has the DNA TGTGCCATCAGTGAGTCAAGCCTATCTTCCACTGAAGCTTTCTTT.

The rearrangement joins TRBV24-1 to TRBJ2-5, with D uncertain. The CDR3 loop spans 15 amino acids. CDR1 and CDR2 (germline): KGHDR, SFDVKD. Trimming removed 0 bases at V and 2 bases at J, with 9 bases between. CDR3 residues: CATSDLSGPQETQYF. CDR3 DNA: TGTGCCACCAGTGATTTGTCTGGCCCGCAAGAGACCCAGTACTTC.